These T cell receptor beta chains were read from a single sample in a study of blood T cells in healthy people across ages. TCRdb used MiXCR to reprocess the 5' RACE reads, holding one entry per CDR3 protein. The profile covers around 1,000,000 distinct CDR3 sequences, with less than 25% appearing a single time and around 0.75% taken by the ten largest. In addition, the sample was reused for a study of T cells of mothers and their children.

Sample: blood. These receptors originate from a girl aged 2 to 10 in good health. Both conserved end residues are part of each CDR3. Each record gives: V gene, clone size, J gene, D gene, CDR3 protein, CDR3 DNA. The D gene is left open where the match is weak. Clone size is shown for a subset of rows, as once, few, many or a class of expanded clone.

TRBV29-1,NA,TRBJ2-1,TRBD1,CSVIGDRTYNEQFF,TGCAGCGTCATCGGGGACAGAACTTACAATGAGCAGTTCTTC
TRBV5-6,many,TRBJ2-5,TRBD2,CASSLVGTSQETQYF,TGTGCCAGCAGCTTGGTAGGGACTAGCCAAGAGACCCAGTACTTC
TRBV2,NA,TRBJ2-7,NA,CASREQGYEQYF,TGTGCCAGCAGAGAACAGGGTTACGAGCAGTACTTC
TRBV28,NA,TRBJ2-1,NA,CASSEARGSYNEQFF,TGTGCCAGTAGCGAGGCCCGGGGCTCCTACAATGAGCAGTTCTTC
TRBV19,few,TRBJ2-2,NA,CASTAGAYTGELFF,TGTGCCAGTACGGCAGGGGCATACACCGGGGAGCTGTTTTTT
TRBV12-3/TRBV12-4,few,TRBJ2-5,TRBD2,CASSPGLAGWETQYF,TGTGCCAGCAGCCCGGGACTAGCGGGGTGGGAGACCCAGTACTTC
TRBV20-1,few,TRBJ2-3,NA,CSARVEGADTQYF,TGCAGTGCTAGAGTTGAGGGCGCAGATACGCAGTATTTT
TRBV5-6,few,TRBJ2-7,NA,CASSFSGREQYF,TGTGCCAGCAGCTTCTCGGGGCGCGAGCAGTACTTC
TRBV29-1,few,TRBJ2-1,TRBD2,CSVDRPILAGFSNEQFF,TGCAGCGTTGATCGGCCTATACTAGCGGGGTTTTCCAATGAGCAGTTCTTC
TRBV6-5,NA,TRBJ1-4,TRBD1,CASSYGGGQLFF,TGTGCCAGCAGTTACGGTGGGGGACAGCTGTTTTTT
TRBV6-6,NA,TRBJ2-5,NA,CASLGHSLETQYF,TGTGCCAGCTTGGGACACTCCTTAGAGACCCAGTACTTC
TRBV6-2/TRBV6-3,many,TRBJ2-7,TRBD1,CASSSGQVYEQYF,TGTGCCAGCAGTTCCGGACAGGTCTACGAGCAGTACTTC
TRBV4-3,NA,TRBJ2-3,NA,CASSPTWVARSDTQYF,TGCGCCAGCAGCCCAACCTGGGTCGCCAGGTCAGATACGCAGTATTTT
TRBV29-1,NA,TRBJ1-5,NA,CSVGGQNQPQHF,TGCAGCGTTGGGGGGCAGAATCAGCCCCAGCATTTT
TRBV9,NA,TRBJ1-3,NA,CASSVVGSSGNTIYF,TGTGCCAGCAGCGTAGTGGGGAGCTCTGGAAACACCATATATTTT
TRBV19,NA,TRBJ2-7,NA,CASRRAIGVDFYEQYF,TGTGCCAGTAGGCGGGCAATAGGCGTGGATTTCTACGAGCAGTACTTC
TRBV7-9,NA,TRBJ1-4,TRBD1,CASSFGQGVNEKLFF,TGTGCCAGCAGCTTCGGACAGGGTGTTAATGAAAAACTGTTTTTT
TRBV11-2,NA,TRBJ2-5,TRBD2,CASSRTLAVQETQYF,TGTGCCAGCAGTCGAACACTAGCGGTACAAGAGACCCAGTACTTC
TRBV4-3,many,TRBJ2-1,TRBD1,CASSQDSRPGQGGDNEQFF,TGCGCCAGCAGCCAAGATTCCCGACCTGGACAGGGCGGGGACAATGAGCAGTTCTTC
TRBV7-9,NA,TRBJ2-7,TRBD2,CASSSSGGGSYEQYF,TGTGCCAGCAGCTCAAGCGGGGGGGGATCCTACGAGCAGTACTTC
TRBV6-1,NA,TRBJ1-1,NA,CASNLGVVNTEAFF,TGTGCCAGCAATTTAGGGGTGGTGAACACTGAAGCTTTCTTT
TRBV20-1,NA,TRBJ2-7,NA,CSANIAEPTYEQYF,TGCAGTGCTAATATAGCGGAACCGACCTACGAGCAGTACTTC
TRBV27,NA,TRBJ2-1,NA,CASSSDLSSYNEQFF,TGTGCCAGCAGTTCAGACCTCAGCTCCTACAATGAGCAGTTCTTC
TRBV6-5,NA,TRBJ1-1,NA,CASSYSYGTTEAFF,TGTGCCAGCAGTTACTCGTACGGGACCACTGAAGCTTTCTTT
TRBV6-2/TRBV6-3,NA,TRBJ2-7,TRBD1,CASSTRAGTGVPYEQYF,TGTGCCAGCTCGACGCGAGCGGGGACAGGGGTCCCCTACGAGCAGTACTTC
TRBV28,few,TRBJ2-7,NA,CASSSGRAPGEQYF,TGTGCCAGCAGCTCGGGACGAGCACCGGGGGAGCAGTACTTC
TRBV27,few,TRBJ1-4,NA,CASSLSDDIPTNEKLFF,TGTGCCAGCAGTTTATCCGACGACATACCAACTAATGAAAAACTGTTTTTT
TRBV29-1,NA,TRBJ1-5,NA,CSGGHGGNQPQHF,TGCAGCGGGGGACATGGAGGCAATCAGCCCCAGCATTTT
TRBV7-9,NA,TRBJ2-3,NA,CASSSPDRFSTDTQYF,TGTGCCAGCAGCTCTCCGGACAGATTTAGCACAGATACGCAGTATTTT
TRBV11-2,NA,TRBJ2-5,TRBD2,CASSPWGREGETQYF,TGTGCCAGCAGCCCCTGGGGGCGGGAGGGAGAGACCCAGTACTTC
TRBV12-3/TRBV12-4,NA,TRBJ1-6,NA,CASSPQGLNSPLHF,TGTGCCAGCAGTCCACAGGGTTTAAATTCACCCCTCCACTTT
TRBV3-1,few,TRBJ1-3,NA,CASSQEQLSGNTIYF,TGTGCCAGCAGCCAAGAACAGCTCTCTGGAAACACCATATATTTT
TRBV20-1,NA,TRBJ2-1,NA,CSAQILVLSSYNEQFF,TGCAGTGCCCAAATACTCGTTCTTAGCTCCTACAATGAGCAGTTCTTC
TRBV29-1,NA,TRBJ2-1,NA,CSVGARGIYNEQFF,TGCAGCGTTGGGGCCAGGGGAATCTACAATGAGCAGTTCTTC
TRBV7-8,NA,TRBJ2-1,TRBD2,CASSPRVQTSGKGNEQFF,TGTGCCAGCAGCCCCCGCGTACAGACTAGCGGGAAGGGGAATGAGCAGTTCTTC
TRBV28,NA,TRBJ2-6,TRBD1,CASSSSDRVNSGANVLTF,TGTGCCAGCAGTTCCAGTGACAGGGTAAACTCTGGGGCCAACGTCCTGACTTTC
TRBV12-3/TRBV12-4,NA,TRBJ2-7,NA,CASSGSVTSYEQYF,TGTGCCAGCAGCGGGTCGGTGACCTCCTACGAGCAGTACTTC
TRBV12-3/TRBV12-4,NA,TRBJ1-4,NA,CASSLGDSGRETLFF,TGTGCCAGCAGTTTAGGGGACTCCGGGCGTGAAACACTGTTTTTT
TRBV29-1,few,TRBJ2-1,NA,CSAVTGPYNEQFF,TGCAGCGCTGTTACGGGACCATACAATGAGCAGTTCTTC
TRBV29-1,NA,TRBJ2-5,NA,CSVEDPAAQETQYF,TGCAGCGTTGAAGATCCGGCGGCCCAAGAGACCCAGTACTTC
TRBV7-6,few,TRBJ2-4,NA,CASSLSLGSGNIQYF,TGTGCCAGCAGCTTAAGTTTGGGCTCGGGGAACATTCAGTACTTC
TRBV27,NA,TRBJ1-2,NA,CASSLRRGNYGYTF,TGTGCCAGCAGTTTACGGCGGGGGAACTATGGCTACACCTTC
TRBV6-5,few,TRBJ1-2,NA,CASTFLSGGGNGYTF,TGTGCCAGCACCTTCCTCAGCGGGGGTGGCAATGGCTACACCTTC